The clone carrying this TCR beta chain was seen repeatedly, ten times or more. These data originate in a study of response to subunit inactivated influenza vaccine. TCRdb reprocessed the RT-PCR reads via MiXCR and lists one record per CDR3 protein. The table lists under 850,000 distinct CDR3 sequences, under 20% of them singletons, with approximately 11% in the top ten. Material: PBMCs from blood, obtained more than 4 days after vaccination. The receptor comes from a man in his fifties who received an inactivated influenza vaccine.

Here the CDR3 reads CASSLLATKNIQYF. Here the CDR3 DNA reads TGTGCCAGCAGCCTCCTGGCAACCAAAAACATTCAGTACTTC. This rearrangement joins TRBV12-3 or TRBV12-4 to TRBJ2-4; no definite D call. Trimming took off 6 bases at V and 2 bases at J, with 11 bases between the two ends. The CDR3 spans 14 residues.